This T cell receptor (beta chain) stems from a study of long-term antiretroviral therapy in people with HIV. Study-level points and caveats: Versus controls, repertoires in people with HIV had narrower CDR3 length ranges. Diversity rose after ART but stayed below transplant donor controls. Clones showing expansion before ART dominated the repertoire at all time points.

At survey level, the immunoSEQ assay was run in its v3.0 version. Libraries were prepared by immunoSEQ multiplex PCR; TCRdb keeps only in-frame clonotypes and omits some of them. The table records under 30,000 clones, about 82% of them present only once. The germline V and J ends were trimmed by 2 bases and 2 bases, with 20 bases remaining between them. The CDR3 extends over 18 amino acids. Looked up from germline, CDR1 is LGHNA and CDR2 is YSLEER. On this clone: Its specificity is not known.

This sequence was found in a man aged 18 to 30 with HIV. This chain joins TRBV4-3 and TRBJ2-3; D is unclear. The sample consisted of unsorted PBMCs, taken 0.8 years before starting antiretroviral therapy. CDR3 nucleotide sequence: TGCGCCAGCAGCCAAAAAGGCGACGGCTTAGAGCACACAGATACGCAGTATTTT. Translation gives CASSQKGDGLEHTDTQYF.